Listed below are T cell receptor beta chains from one sample, sequenced in a study of blood T cell repertoires in COVID-19. TCRdb keeps only in-frame clones here, not all; method: immunoSEQ multiplex PCR. Among some 220,000 clones, approximately 85% were seen once, and the ten largest hold 5.1%. The material sequenced was peripheral blood. Receptor source: a man aged 50 or older with COVID-19, enrolled during active disease. Each CDR3 is given with its conserved first and last residue. A D gene is named only where the DNA matches it firmly. A clone size is listed for some rows: how often the clone was seen (once, few, many), or a class if it is expanded.

D: TRBD1; V: TRBV18; J: TRBJ1-1; size: -; CDR3: CASSPSTGVSTEAFF; DNA: TGTGCCAGCTCACCATCAACAGGGGTTAGCACTGAAGCTTTCTTT
D: -; V: TRBV15; J: TRBJ1-5; size: -; CDR3: CATSAGDANQPQHF; DNA: TGTGCCACCAGCGCAGGGGATGCCAATCAGCCCCAGCATTTT
D: TRBD2; V: TRBV19; J: TRBJ2-1; size: -; CDR3: CASTRRGSVINEQFF; DNA: TGTGCCAGTACCAGGCGGGGGTCGGTAATCAATGAGCAGTTCTTC
D: -; V: TRBV10-3; J: TRBJ2-3; size: once; CDR3: CAISMGRDKGSTDTQYF; DNA: TGTGCCATCAGCATGGGAAGGGACAAGGGAAGCACAGATACGCAGTATTTT
D: -; V: TRBV7-2; J: TRBJ2-5; size: -; CDR3: CASSLARQGSETQYF; DNA: TGTGCCAGCAGCTTAGCGAGGCAGGGATCGGAGACCCAGTACTTC
D: TRBD2; V: TRBV6-5; J: TRBJ2-7; size: -; CDR3: CASSYREGFPYEQYF; DNA: TGTGCCAGCAGTTACCGGGAGGGTTTCCCCTACGAGCAGTACTTC
D: TRBD1; V: TRBV5-1; J: TRBJ1-2; size: -; CDR3: CASSAGTGRSYGYTF; DNA: TGCGCCAGCAGCGCCGGGACAGGGCGGAGCTATGGCTACACCTTC
D: TRBD1; V: TRBV2; J: TRBJ1-6; size: few; CDR3: CASSENQGDSPLHF; DNA: TGTGCCAGCAGTGAAAACCAGGGGGACTCACCCCTCCACTTT
D: -; V: TRBV9; J: TRBJ1-2; size: -; CDR3: CASSVDGGYNYGYTF; DNA: TGTGCCAGCAGCGTAGATGGAGGCTATAACTATGGCTACACCTTC
D: -; V: TRBV4-1; J: TRBJ1-5; size: -; CDR3: CASSQDHRDQPQHF; DNA: TGCGCCAGCAGCCAAGACCACAGGGATCAGCCCCAGCATTTT
D: TRBD1; V: TRBV15; J: TRBJ2-5; size: -; CDR3: CATRISDRGLQETQYF; DNA: TGTGCCACCAGAATCTCTGACAGGGGGCTCCAAGAGACCCAGTACTTC
D: -; V: TRBV7-9; J: TRBJ1-6; size: few; CDR3: CASSFPGASPLHF; DNA: TGTGCCAGCAGCTTCCCAGGGGCCTCACCCCTCCACTTT
D: -; V: TRBV5-6; J: TRBJ2-4; size: -; CDR3: CASSLLFAGLAKNIQYF; DNA: TGTGCCAGCAGCTTGTTGTTTGCTGGACTAGCCAAAAACATTCAGTACTTC
D: TRBD1; V: TRBV6-6; J: TRBJ1-4; size: -; CDR3: CASRAGTATNEKLFF; DNA: TGTGCCAGCAGGGCCGGGACAGCAACTAATGAAAAACTGTTTTTT
D: TRBD2; V: TRBV5-4; J: TRBJ2-5; size: -; CDR3: CASSPRPRLAGVETQYF; DNA: TGTGCCAGCAGCCCCCGACCCCGGCTAGCGGGGGTGGAGACCCAGTACTTC
D: TRBD2; V: TRBV4-2; J: TRBJ2-2; size: -; CDR3: CASSQEAQRGNTGELFF; DNA: TGTGCCAGCAGCCAAGAAGCCCAGCGGGGCAACACCGGGGAGCTGTTTTTT
D: TRBD1; V: TRBV28; J: TRBJ1-2; size: -; CDR3: CASSLKGGSYGYTF; DNA: TGTGCCAGCAGTTTGAAAGGGGGCTCGTATGGCTACACCTTC
D: -; V: TRBV5-1; J: TRBJ1-6; size: -; CDR3: CASSPTGMNSPLHF; DNA: TGCGCCAGCAGCCCAACAGGAATGAATTCACCCCTCCACTTT
D: -; V: TRBV6-5; J: TRBJ2-1; size: -; CDR3: CASSYSDTGSYNEQFF; DNA: TGTGCCAGCAGTTACTCGGACACGGGCTCCTACAATGAGCAGTTCTTC
D: -; V: TRBV28; J: TRBJ1-3; size: -; CDR3: CASSLRYYSGNTIYF; DNA: TGTGCCAGCAGTTTACGATACTACTCTGGAAACACCATATATTTT
D: -; V: TRBV5-6; J: TRBJ1-4; size: -; CDR3: CASTLGLNVKEKLFF; DNA: TGTGCCAGCACATTGGGACTCAATGTTAAAGAAAAACTGTTTTTT
D: TRBD1; V: TRBV10-3; J: TRBJ1-1; size: once; CDR3: CATTGDTEAFF; DNA: TGTGCCACGACAGGGGACACTGAAGCTTTCTTT